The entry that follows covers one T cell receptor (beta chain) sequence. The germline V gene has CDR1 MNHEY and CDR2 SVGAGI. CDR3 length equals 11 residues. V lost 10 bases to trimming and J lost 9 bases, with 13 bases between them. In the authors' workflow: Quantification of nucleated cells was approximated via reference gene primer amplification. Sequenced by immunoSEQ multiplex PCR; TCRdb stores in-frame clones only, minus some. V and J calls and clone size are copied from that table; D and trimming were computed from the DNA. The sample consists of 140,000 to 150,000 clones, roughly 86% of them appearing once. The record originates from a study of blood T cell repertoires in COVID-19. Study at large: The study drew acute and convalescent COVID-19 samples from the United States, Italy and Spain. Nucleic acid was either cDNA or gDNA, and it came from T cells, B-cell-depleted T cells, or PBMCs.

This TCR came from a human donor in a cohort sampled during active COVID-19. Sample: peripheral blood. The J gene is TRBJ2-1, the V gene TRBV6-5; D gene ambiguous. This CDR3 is CATSKRTEQFF. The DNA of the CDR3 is TGTGCCACCTCCAAGCGTACTGAGCAGTTCTTC.